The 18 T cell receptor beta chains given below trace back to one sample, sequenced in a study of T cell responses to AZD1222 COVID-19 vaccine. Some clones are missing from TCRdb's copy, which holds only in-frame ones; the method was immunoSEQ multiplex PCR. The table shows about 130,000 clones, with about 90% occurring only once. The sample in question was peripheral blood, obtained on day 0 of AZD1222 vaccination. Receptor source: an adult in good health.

This CDR3 is CASSQDSGALLTDTQYF. The CDR3 coding sequence is TGCGCCAGCAGCCAAGATAGCGGGGCGCTGCTCACAGATACGCAGTATTTT. This chain uses TRBV4-3 with TRBJ2-3, with TRBD2 matching over 8 bases. The CDR3 length is 17 residues. Trimming removed 0 bases from V and 2 bases from J; junction bases left unmatched: 7. CDR1 and CDR2 (germline): LGHNA, YSLEER.

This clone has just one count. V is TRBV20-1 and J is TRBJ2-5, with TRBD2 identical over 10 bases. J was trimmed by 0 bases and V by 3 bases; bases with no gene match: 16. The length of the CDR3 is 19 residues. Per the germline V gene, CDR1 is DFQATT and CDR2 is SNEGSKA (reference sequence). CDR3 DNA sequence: TGCAGTGCTAGTCGGCCTGGGGTCAATAGCGGGGGGCACCAAGAGACCCAGTACTTC. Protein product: CSASRPGVNSGGHQETQYF.

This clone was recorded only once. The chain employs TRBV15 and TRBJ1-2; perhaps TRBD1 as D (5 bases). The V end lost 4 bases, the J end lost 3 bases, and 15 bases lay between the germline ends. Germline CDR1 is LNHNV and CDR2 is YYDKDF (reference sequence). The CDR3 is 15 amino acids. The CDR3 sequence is CATSTRDPADYGYTF. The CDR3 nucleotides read TGTGCCACCAGCACTAGGGACCCCGCGGACTATGGCTACACCTTC.

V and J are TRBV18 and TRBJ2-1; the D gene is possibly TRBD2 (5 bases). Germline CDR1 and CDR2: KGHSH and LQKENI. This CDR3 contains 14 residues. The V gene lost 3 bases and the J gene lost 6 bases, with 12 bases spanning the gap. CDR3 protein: CASSPLGGANEQFF. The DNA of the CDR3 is TGTGCCAGCTCACCGTTAGGAGGTGCCAATGAGCAGTTCTTC.

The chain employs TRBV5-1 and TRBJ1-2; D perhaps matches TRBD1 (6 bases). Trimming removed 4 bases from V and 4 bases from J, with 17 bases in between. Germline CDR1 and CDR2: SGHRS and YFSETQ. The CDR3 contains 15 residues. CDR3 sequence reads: CASSMARTAAYGYTF. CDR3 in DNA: TGCGCCAGCAGCATGGCAAGGACAGCGGCCTATGGCTACACCTTC.

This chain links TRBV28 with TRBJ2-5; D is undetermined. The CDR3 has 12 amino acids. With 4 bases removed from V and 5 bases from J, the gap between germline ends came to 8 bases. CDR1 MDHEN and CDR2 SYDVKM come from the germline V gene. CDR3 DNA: TGTGCCAGCAGTTCCGGTTGGGAGACCCAGTACTTC. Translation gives CASSSGWETQYF.

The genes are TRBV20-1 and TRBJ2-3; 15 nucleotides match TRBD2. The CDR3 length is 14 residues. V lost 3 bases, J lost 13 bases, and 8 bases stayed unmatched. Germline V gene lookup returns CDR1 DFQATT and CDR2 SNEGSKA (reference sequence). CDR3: CSASTGLAGGPKYF. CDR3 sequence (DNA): TGCAGTGCTAGTACCGGACTAGCGGGGGGGCCGAAGTATTTT.

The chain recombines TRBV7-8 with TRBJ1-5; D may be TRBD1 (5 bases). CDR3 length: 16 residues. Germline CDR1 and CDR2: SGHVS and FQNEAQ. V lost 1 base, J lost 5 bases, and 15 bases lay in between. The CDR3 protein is CASSLDSQGNYQPQHF. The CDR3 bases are TGTGCCAGCAGCTTAGATTCGCAGGGAAATTATCAGCCCCAGCATTTT.

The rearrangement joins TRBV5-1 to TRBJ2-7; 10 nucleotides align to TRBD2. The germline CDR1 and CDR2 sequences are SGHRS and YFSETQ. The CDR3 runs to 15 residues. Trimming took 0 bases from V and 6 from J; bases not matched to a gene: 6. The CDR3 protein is CASSLGSGGAGEQYF. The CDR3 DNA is TGCGCCAGCAGCTTGGGAAGCGGGGGGGCCGGCGAGCAGTACTTC.

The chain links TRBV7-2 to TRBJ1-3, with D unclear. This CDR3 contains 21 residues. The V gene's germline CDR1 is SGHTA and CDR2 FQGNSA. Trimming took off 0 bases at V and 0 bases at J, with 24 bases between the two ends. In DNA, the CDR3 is TGTGCCAGCAGCTTAGCGGCAGCTTTTGCCGCCCAACGATCCTCTGGAAACACCATATATTTT. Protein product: CASSLAAAFAAQRSSGNTIYF.

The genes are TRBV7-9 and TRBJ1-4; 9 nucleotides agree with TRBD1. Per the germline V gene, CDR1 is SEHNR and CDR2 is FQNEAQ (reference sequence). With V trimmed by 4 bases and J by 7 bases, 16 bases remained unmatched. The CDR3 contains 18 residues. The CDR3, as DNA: TGTGCCAGCAGCTCTCAGGACAGGGGAAGCTTGGTTGGTGAAAAACTGTTTTTT. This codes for CASSSQDRGSLVGEKLFF.

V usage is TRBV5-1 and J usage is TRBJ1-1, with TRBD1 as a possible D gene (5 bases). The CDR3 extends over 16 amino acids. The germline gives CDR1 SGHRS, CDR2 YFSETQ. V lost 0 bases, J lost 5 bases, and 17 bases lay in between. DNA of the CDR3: TGCGCCAGCAGCTTGGCCGGACAATATGGATTGACTGAAGCTTTCTTT. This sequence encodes CASSLAGQYGLTEAFF.

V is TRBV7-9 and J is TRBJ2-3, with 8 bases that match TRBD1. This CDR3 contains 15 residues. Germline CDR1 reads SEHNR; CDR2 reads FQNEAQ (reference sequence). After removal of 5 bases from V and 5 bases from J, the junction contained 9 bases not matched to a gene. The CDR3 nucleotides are TGTGCCAGCAGCAGTAGACAGGGGTTAAGAGATACGCAGTATTTT. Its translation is CASSSRQGLRDTQYF.

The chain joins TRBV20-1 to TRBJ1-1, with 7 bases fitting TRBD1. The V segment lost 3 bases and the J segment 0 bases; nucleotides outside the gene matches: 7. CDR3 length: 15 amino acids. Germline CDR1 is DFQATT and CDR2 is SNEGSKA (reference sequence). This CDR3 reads CSASEDRAMNTEAFF. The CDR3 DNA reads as TGCAGTGCTAGTGAAGACAGGGCCATGAACACTGAAGCTTTCTTT.

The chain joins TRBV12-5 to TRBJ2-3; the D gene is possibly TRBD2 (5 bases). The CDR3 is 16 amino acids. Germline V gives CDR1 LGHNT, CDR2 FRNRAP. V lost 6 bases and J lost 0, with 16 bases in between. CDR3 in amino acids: CASGPGISGSTDTQYF. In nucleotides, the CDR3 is TGTGCTAGTGGCCCGGGAATTTCGGGCAGCACAGATACGCAGTATTTT. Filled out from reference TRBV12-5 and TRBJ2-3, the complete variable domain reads DARVTQTPRHKVTEMGQEVTMRCQPILGHNTVFWYRQTMMQGLELLAYFRNRAPLDDSGMPKDRFSAEMPDATLATLKIQPSEPRDSAVYFCASGPGISGSTDTQYFGPGTRLTVL.

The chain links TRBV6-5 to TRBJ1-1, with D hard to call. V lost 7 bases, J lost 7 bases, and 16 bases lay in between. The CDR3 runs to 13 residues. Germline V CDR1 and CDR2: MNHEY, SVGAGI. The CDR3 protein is CASTPAGVFEAFF. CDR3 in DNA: TGTGCCAGCACTCCGGCTGGGGTTTTTGAAGCTTTCTTT.

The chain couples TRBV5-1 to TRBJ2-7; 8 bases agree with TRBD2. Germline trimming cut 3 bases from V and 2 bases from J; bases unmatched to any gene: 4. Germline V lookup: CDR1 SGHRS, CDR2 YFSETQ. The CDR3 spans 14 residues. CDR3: CASSSGGAAYEQYF. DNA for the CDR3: TGCGCCAGCAGCTCCGGGGGGGCAGCCTACGAGCAGTACTTC.

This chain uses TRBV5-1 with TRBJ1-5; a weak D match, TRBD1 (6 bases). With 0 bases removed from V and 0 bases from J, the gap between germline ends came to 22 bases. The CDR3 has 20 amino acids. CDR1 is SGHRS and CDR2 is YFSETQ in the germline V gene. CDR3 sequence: CASSLDRRGHSILSNQPQHF. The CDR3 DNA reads TGCGCCAGCAGCTTGGATCGCAGGGGACATTCAATTCTTAGCAATCAGCCCCAGCATTTT.